These 28 T cell receptor beta chains were all obtained from the same sample, sequenced in a study of blood T cell repertoires in COVID-19. Sequenced by immunoSEQ multiplex PCR; TCRdb stores in-frame clones only, minus some. This sample has 55,000 to 65,000 clones, with almost 80% found just once. Material for sequencing was peripheral blood. These receptors originate from a man between 60 and 75 years old with acute or convalescent COVID-19.

J is TRBJ2-5 and V is TRBV29-1; 8 bases map to TRBD1. CDR1 is SQVTM, CDR2 ANQGSEA, per germline. J lost 2 bases, V lost 6 bases, and 5 bases had no gene match. The CDR3 totals 13 residues. The CDR3 DNA is TGCAGCGTGCGACGGACAGGGCAAGAGACCCAGTACTTC. Protein: CSVRRTGQETQYF.

V gene TRBV6-5 combines with J gene TRBJ1-5; 9 nucleotides align to TRBD1. The CDR3 consists of 15 residues. Trimming cost V 5 bases and J 2 bases; bases outside gene matches: 4. Germline V lookup: CDR1 MNHEY, CDR2 SVGAGI. CDR3 sequence (DNA): TGTGCCAGCAGTCCGGACAGGGGCGGCAATCAGCCCCAGCATTTT. Translation gives CASSPDRGGNQPQHF.

The chain carries TRBV9 and TRBJ2-3, with 8 bases aligning to TRBD2. This CDR3 is built from 18 residues. Germline values: CDR1 SGDLS, CDR2 YYNGEE. The V gene end was trimmed by 0 bases and the J gene end by 1 base; junction bases not matched to a gene: 10. Written as DNA, the CDR3 is TGTGCCAGCAGCGTAGTGTCGGGGGGGGCTTCTGGCACAGATACGCAGTATTTT. Protein product: CASSVVSGGASGTDTQYF.

The chain joins TRBV7-9 to TRBJ2-2; 13 bases match TRBD2. CDR3 length: 19 amino acids. Looked up from germline, CDR1 is SEHNR and CDR2 is FQNEAQ (reference sequence). Trimming at V came to 4 bases and at J to 5 bases, leaving 13 bases not matched to a gene. The DNA for the CDR3 is TGTGCCAGCAGCTCCCTGCAGGGGACTAGCGGGGTGAGGACCGGGGAGCTGTTTTTT. It translates to CASSSLQGTSGVRTGELFF. Full variable domain (rest looked up from reference TRBV7-9 and TRBJ2-2): DTGVSQNPRHKITKRGQNVTFRCDPISEHNRLYWYRQTLGQGPEFLTYFQNEAQLEKSRLLSDRFSAERPKGSFSTLEIQRTEQGDSAMYLCASSSLQGTSGVRTGELFFGEGSRLTVL.

The chain recombines TRBV6-5 with TRBJ1-2; 11 positions agree with TRBD1. From germline, CDR1 is MNHEY and CDR2 SVGAGI. The V segment lost 4 bases and the J segment 4 bases; nucleotides outside the gene matches: 2. There are 14 residues in the CDR3. CDR3 residues: CASSWTGGFYGYTF. The DNA of the CDR3 is TGTGCCAGCAGTTGGACAGGGGGCTTCTATGGCTACACCTTC.

The sample holds one count of this clone. CDR3: CASSITDRGEAFF. The CDR3 coding sequence is TGTGCCAGCAGCATCACGGACAGGGGAGAAGCTTTCTTT. This chain links TRBV12-3 or TRBV12-4 with TRBJ1-1, with TRBD1 identical over 9 bases. V dropped 6 bases and J dropped 8; count of bases not matched to a gene: 7. CDR3 length: 13 residues.

V is TRBV9 and J is TRBJ1-2, with no clear D. The CDR3 consists of 15 residues. Germline V gene lookup returns CDR1 SGDLS and CDR2 YYNGEE. V dropped 1 base and J dropped 7 bases, with 17 bases sitting between them. CDR3: CASSVSFGRGTGYTF. The CDR3 DNA sequence: TGTGCCAGCAGCGTATCTTTTGGACGGGGAACTGGCTACACCTTC.

The chain couples TRBV21-1 to TRBJ1-1; the D segment call TRBD1 is taken from the table without a DNA check. TRBV21-1 is assigned pseudogene status. The length of the CDR3 is 13 residues. The CDR3 sequence is CARPGQRKTEAFF. Written as DNA, the CDR3 is TGTGCCAGACCGGGACAGCGGAAGACTGAAGCTTTCTTT.

The chain recombines TRBV7-3 with TRBJ1-2, with TRBD1 matching over 8 bases. Looked up from germline, CDR1 is SGHTA and CDR2 is FQGTGA. Losses at the gene ends were 1 base for V and 6 bases for J; bases not matched to a gene: 7. The CDR3 length is 15 residues. The CDR3 nucleotides read TGTGCCAGCAGCTTAAATCCTCAGGGGGCCGATGGCTACACCTTC. It yields the protein CASSLNPQGADGYTF.

This clone was seen just once. J is TRBJ2-1 and V is TRBV19; 9 bases line up with TRBD1. Germline V CDR1 and CDR2: LNHDA, SQIVND (reference sequence). The CDR3 spans 16 residues. With V trimmed by 5 bases and J by 5 bases, 10 bases remained unmatched. This CDR3 reads CASSAYRDRAHNEQFF. CDR3 DNA: TGTGCCAGTAGTGCCTACCGGGACAGGGCTCACAATGAGCAGTTCTTC.

This sequence joins TRBV19 and TRBJ1-1; D not certain. Germline V gene lookup returns CDR1 LNHDA and CDR2 SQIVND (reference sequence). V was pared by 6 bases and J by 4 bases, with 12 bases between. The CDR3 runs to 13 residues. CDR3 region: CASRGARGTEAFF. In nucleotides, the CDR3 is TGTGCCAGTAGGGGAGCACGGGGCACTGAAGCTTTCTTT.

This clone has more than one count but fewer than ten. The gene calls are TRBV30 and TRBJ1-1, with 8 bases aligning to TRBD1. The germline V gene has CDR1 GTSNPN and CDR2 SVGIG (reference sequence). This CDR3 region has 11 residues. The V and J ends lost 8 bases and 2 bases, in that order; junction bases with no gene match: 1. CDR3 nucleotide sequence: TGTGCCGGACAGGGCAACACTGAAGCTTTCTTT. Amino acids: CAGQGNTEAFF.

The chain links TRBV21-1 to TRBJ1-4; the table gives TRBD1 as D, unverified against the DNA. TRBV21-1 is annotated as a pseudogene. This CDR3 is built from 15 residues. The CDR3 DNA reads TGTGCCAGCCAGGGGGCGGAGGCAACTAATGAAAAACTGTTTTTT. The encoded protein is CASQGAEATNEKLFF.

The V and J genes are TRBV13 and TRBJ1-1; 7 bases are shared with TRBD1. Losses at the gene ends were 1 base for V and 2 bases for J; bases not matched to a gene: 1. CDR1 and CDR2 (germline): PRHDT, FYEKMQ (reference sequence). The CDR3 spans 14 residues. The CDR3 region has the DNA TGTGCCAGCAGCTTAGTAGGGGGCAACACTGAAGCTTTCTTT. It specifies CASSLVGGNTEAFF. Filled out from reference TRBV13 and TRBJ1-1, the complete variable domain reads AAGVIQSPRHLIKEKRETATLKCYPIPRHDTVYWYQQGPGQDPQFLISFYEKMQSDKGSIPDRFSAQQFSDYHSELNMSSLELGDSALYFCASSLVGGNTEAFFGQGTRLTVV.

This clone turned up a few times. This chain links TRBV5-4 with TRBJ2-7, with a weak D call TRBD1 (6 bases). The germline V gene encodes CDR1 SGHNT and CDR2 YYREEE (reference sequence). The CDR3 covers 15 residues. Trimming pared 4 bases from V and 4 bases from J, leaving 18 bases between. The CDR3 nucleotides are TGTGCCAGCAGCCGCGTATCTACAGGGAAGTACGAGCAGTACTTC. Residues: CASSRVSTGKYEQYF.

This chain connects TRBV27 to TRBJ2-7, with a weak D call TRBD1 (6 bases). The CDR3 is made up of 14 amino acids. V lost 5 bases and J lost 5, with 16 bases in between. Germline V gene data show CDR1 as MNHEY and CDR2 as SMNVEV (reference sequence). The CDR3 bases are TGTGCCAGCAGTAGATCCACAGGGCTTCACGAGCAGTACTTC. This gives the protein CASSRSTGLHEQYF.

The chain combines TRBV5-1 with TRBJ1-4; TRBD1 is a possible D gene (5 bases). The CDR3 is 17 residues long. Trimming took off 0 bases at V and 0 bases at J, with 12 bases between the two ends. Per germline, CDR1 SGHRS and CDR2 YFSETQ. The CDR3 DNA reads TGCGCCAGCAGCTTGGAGGCCCCAGGGACAACTAATGAAAAACTGTTTTTT. It encodes CASSLEAPGTTNEKLFF. Complete variable domain (other parts from reference TRBV5-1 and TRBJ1-4): KAGVTQTPRYLIKTRGQQVTLSCSPISGHRSVSWYQQTPGQGLQFLFEYFSETQRNKGNFPGRFSGRQFSNSRSEMNVSTLELGDSALYLCASSLEAPGTTNEKLFFGSGTQLSVL.

The chain couples TRBV7-9 to TRBJ1-2, with TRBD1 identical over 7 bases. CDR3 size: 14 residues. The V gene end was trimmed by 1 base and the J gene end by 4 bases; junction bases not matched to a gene: 3. Germline-derived CDR1 and CDR2 are SEHNR and FQNEAQ (reference sequence). Written as DNA, the CDR3 is TGTGCCAGCAGCTTAGGAGGGGGCATCTATGGCTACACCTTC. Translated: CASSLGGGIYGYTF.

The gene calls are TRBV30 and TRBJ1-2, with D perhaps matching TRBD1 (6 bases). The V end lost 3 bases, the J end lost 7 bases, and 21 bases lay between the germline ends. Per the germline V gene, CDR1 is GTSNPN and CDR2 is SVGIG (reference sequence). CDR3 length equals 15 residues. Here the CDR3 reads CAWSRGRTRFSGYTF. The CDR3 DNA sequence: TGTGCCTGGAGCAGGGGACGGACCCGGTTCTCTGGCTACACCTTC.

About this clone itself: Other DNA sequences of this sample code for an identical CDR3. CDR3: CASSYSTGAYEQYF. The CDR3, as DNA: TGTGCCAGCAGTTACTCGACAGGTGCCTACGAGCAGTACTTC. This chain links TRBV6-5 with TRBJ2-7, with D possibly matching TRBD1 (6 bases). The length of the CDR3 is 14 residues. V was cut by 0 bases and J by 2 bases, with 8 bases left in between. Germline V gene data show CDR1 as MNHEY and CDR2 as SVGAGI.

The chain carries TRBV6-6 and TRBJ1-1; a possible D gene is TRBD1 (5 bases). There are 14 residues in the CDR3. The V gene lost 2 bases and the J gene lost 2 bases, with 9 bases spanning the gap. The V gene's germline CDR1 is MNHNY and CDR2 SVGAGI (reference sequence). CDR3 DNA sequence: TGTGCCAGCAGTTACAGGGGATTAAACACTGAAGCTTTCTTT. Translated: CASSYRGLNTEAFF.

Only one count was recorded for this clone. The chain carries TRBV24-1 and TRBJ2-1; 8 bases are a match to TRBD1. Germline CDR1 reads KGHDR; CDR2 reads SFDVKD. This CDR3 spans 15 amino acids. Trimming cost V 4 bases and J 1 base; bases outside gene matches: 2. CDR3 bases: TGTGCCACCAGTGAGAGGACAGGGTCCTACAATGAGCAGTTCTTC. The encoded protein is CATSERTGSYNEQFF.

On this clone itself: The germline gene is not matched at one end of the junction; a read error may be the cause. The rearrangement joins TRBV2 to TRBJ1-2; the match to TRBD1 covers 9 bases. This CDR3 region has 13 residues. Germline CDR1 is SNHLY and CDR2 is FYNNEI. The CDR3: CASRDRDRASGPF. CDR3 nucleotide sequence: TGTGCCAGCAGAGACCGGGACAGGGCGTCTGGTCCCTTC. The full variable domain, in which reference TRBV2 and TRBJ1-2 provide the parts outside the CDR3, is EPEVTQTPSHQVTQMGQEVILRCVPISNHLYFYWYRQILGQKVEFLVSFYNNEISEKSEIFDDQFSVERPDGSNFTLKIRSTKLEDSAMYFCASRDRDRASGPFGSGTRLTVV.

The rearrangement uses TRBV2 and TRBJ2-5, with D hard to call. V shed 4 bases and J shed 1 base, with 22 bases lying between them. The CDR3 consists of 18 residues. Germline V gene lookup returns CDR1 SNHLY and CDR2 FYNNEI. In DNA form, the CDR3 reads TGTGCCAGCAGTGTCCACCCTGAGCAATCACCCCTCCAAGAGACCCAGTACTTC. Protein product: CASSVHPEQSPLQETQYF.

The rearrangement joins TRBV6-1 to TRBJ1-1; 10 bases line up with TRBD1. V shed 2 bases and J 5 bases; nucleotides not matched to a gene: 5. The CDR3 is made up of 15 amino acids. CDR1 and CDR2 (germline): MNHNS, SASEGT. The CDR3 spells CASSEFPGQGTEAFF. CDR3 nucleotide sequence: TGTGCCAGCAGTGAATTCCCGGGACAGGGGACTGAAGCTTTCTTT.

The chain has TRBV6-9 and TRBJ2-3; D possibly corresponds to TRBD2 (5 bases). Trimming left V 3 bases short and J 2 bases short, with 9 bases between. The CDR3 covers 14 residues. The V gene's germline CDR1 is MNHGY and CDR2 SVAAGI. The CDR3 loop is CASSYNGVTDTQYF. In DNA, the CDR3 is TGTGCCAGCAGTTACAACGGGGTCACAGATACGCAGTATTTT.

The chain recombines TRBV5-1 with TRBJ2-1, with 9 bases fitting TRBD2. The CDR3 covers 15 residues. V dropped 0 bases and J dropped 4; count of bases not matched to a gene: 2. Germline V gene sequence: CDR1 SGHRS, CDR2 YFSETQ. The chain's CDR3 is CASSLGRGGYNEQFF. In nucleotides, the CDR3 is TGCGCCAGCAGCTTGGGGCGGGGGGGTTACAATGAGCAGTTCTTC.

The CDR3 loop is CASSLSSGGLLNVRETQYF. CDR3 bases: TGTGCCAGCAGCTTGTCTAGCGGGGGGCTATTAAACGTTAGGGAGACCCAGTACTTC. This rearrangement joins TRBV5-4 to TRBJ2-5; 11 positions agree with TRBD2. Germline V gives CDR1 SGHNT, CDR2 YYREEE (reference sequence). The CDR3 is 19 amino acids. V was clipped by 1 base and J by 5 bases; unmatched bases: 16.